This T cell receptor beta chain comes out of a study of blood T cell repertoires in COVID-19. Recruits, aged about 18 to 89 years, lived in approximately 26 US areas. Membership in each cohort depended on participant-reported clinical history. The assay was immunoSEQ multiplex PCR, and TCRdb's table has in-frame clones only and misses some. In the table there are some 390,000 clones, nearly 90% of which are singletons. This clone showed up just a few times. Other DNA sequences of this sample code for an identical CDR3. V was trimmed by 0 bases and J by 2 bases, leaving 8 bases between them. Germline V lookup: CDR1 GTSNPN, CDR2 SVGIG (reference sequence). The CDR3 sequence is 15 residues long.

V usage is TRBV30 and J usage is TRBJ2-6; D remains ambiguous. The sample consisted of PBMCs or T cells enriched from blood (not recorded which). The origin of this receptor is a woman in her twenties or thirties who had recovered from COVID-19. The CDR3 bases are TGTGCCTGGAGTGTACCTCGGGCTGGGGCCAACGTCCTGACTTTC. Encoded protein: CAWSVPRAGANVLTF.